These 22 T cell receptor beta chains were all obtained from the same sample, sequenced in a study of blood T cells in healthy people across ages. A second PCR of roughly 7 to 11 cycles used a sample-barcoded 5' primer and a J-beta primer mix. Each CDR3 protein gets one entry after TCRdb re-called the 5' RACE reads with MiXCR. In the table there are fewer than 700,000 distinct CDR3 sequences, 40% to 50% of which are singletons. Sequencing was carried out using blood. Every receptor here comes from an elderly man in good health.

This clonotype has a handful of counts. This chain joins TRBV15 and TRBJ2-7, with D possibly matching TRBD2 (5 bases). From germline, CDR1 is LNHNV and CDR2 YYDKDF (reference sequence). CDR3 length equals 15 residues. Trimming took 0 bases from V and 0 from J, leaving 9 bases between them. The CDR3 coding sequence is TGTGCCACCAGCAGAGATGAGGGCAGCTCCTACGAGCAGTACTTC. Translated, it gives CATSRDEGSSYEQYF.

This clonotype has more than one count but fewer than ten. The chain combines TRBV6-1 with TRBJ2-1; 8 positions agree with TRBD2. V lost 7 bases to trimming and J lost 5 bases; unmatched junction nucleotides: 10. The germline V gene encodes CDR1 MNHNS and CDR2 SASEGT. CDR3 size: 15 residues. The DNA for the CDR3 is TGTGCCAGCACCAAACTAGCGGCCATAAACAATGAGCAGTTCTTC. It specifies CASTKLAAINNEQFF.

This clonotype was picked up a small number of times. The rearrangement links TRBV7-2 to TRBJ2-4, with a weak D call TRBD1 (6 bases). Looked up from germline, CDR1 is SGHTA and CDR2 is FQGNSA. The CDR3 contains 16 residues. V lost 4 bases and J 0 bases, leaving 13 bases between the germline ends. The CDR3 DNA follows: TGTGCCAGCAGCTACCTACCAGGGGAAGCCAAAAACATTCAGTACTTC. Translating gives CASSYLPGEAKNIQYF.

This clonotype has more than one count but fewer than ten. The chain is built from TRBV15 and TRBJ2-3; D remains ambiguous. The CDR3 length is 13 residues. Trimming cost V 0 bases and J 3 bases, with 4 bases left between them. CDR1 is LNHNV and CDR2 is YYDKDF in the germline V gene (reference sequence). Written as DNA, the CDR3 is TGTGCCACCAGCAGAGATCGGACAGATACGCAGTATTTT. Its protein product is CATSRDRTDTQYF.

This clonotype was recorded a few times. V usage is TRBV15 and J usage is TRBJ1-2, with 8 bases aligning to TRBD1. The CDR3 is 14 residues long. The V gene end was trimmed by 2 bases and the J gene end by 3 bases; junction bases not matched to a gene: 2. CDR1 LNHNV and CDR2 YYDKDF come from the germline V gene (reference sequence). CDR3 sequence: CATSRMGQDYGYTF. The CDR3 nucleotides read TGTGCCACCAGCAGAATGGGACAGGACTATGGCTACACCTTC. The variable domain in full, with the rest retrieved from reference TRBV15 and TRBJ1-2, is DAMVIQNPRYQVTQFGKPVTLSCSQTLNHNVMYWYQQKSSQAPKLLFHYYDKDFNNEADTPDNFQSRRPNTSFCFLDIRSPGLGDTAMYLCATSRMGQDYGYTFGSGTRLTVV.

The J gene is TRBJ2-5, the V gene TRBV5-1; TRBD1 agrees at 10 bases. After removal of 4 bases from V and 5 bases from J, the junction contained 8 bases not matched to a gene. CDR3 length: 15 residues. Germline-derived CDR1 and CDR2 are SGHRS and YFSETQ. The CDR3 sequence is CASSQTGGREETQYF. The CDR3 nucleotides read TGCGCCAGCAGCCAGACAGGGGGCAGGGAGGAGACCCAGTACTTC.

The J gene is TRBJ2-7, the V gene TRBV6-2 or TRBV6-3; 13 nucleotides match TRBD2. The germline V gene has CDR1 MNHEY and CDR2 SVGEGT. V lost 5 bases to trimming and J lost 4 bases; unmatched junction nucleotides: 8. CDR3 length: 16 amino acids. This CDR3 is CASSKWTSGSSYEQYF. The CDR3 coding sequence is TGTGCCAGCAGTAAATGGACTAGCGGGAGTTCATACGAGCAGTACTTC.

V usage is TRBV7-9 and J usage is TRBJ2-1; weak D call: TRBD2 (6 bases). The germline V gene has CDR1 SEHNR and CDR2 FQNEAQ (reference sequence). Trimming removed 0 bases at V and 1 base at J, with 16 bases between. This CDR3 is 18 amino acids long. CDR3 DNA: TGTGCCAGCAGCTTAGCTAGGAGGGCCCCATTATCCTACAATGAGCAGTTCTTC. Translation: CASSLARRAPLSYNEQFF.

The chain has TRBV11-2 and TRBJ2-5, with D maybe TRBD2 (5 bases). Trimming left V 5 bases short and J 2 bases short, with 12 bases between. Germline V gives CDR1 SGHAT, CDR2 FQNNGV. The CDR3 consists of 14 residues. CDR3 sequence reads: CASSVAGIQETQYF. In DNA form, the CDR3 reads TGTGCCAGCAGCGTAGCCGGGATACAAGAGACCCAGTACTTC.

This clonotype appeared a few times. The chain combines TRBV20-1 with TRBJ2-7; D is ambiguous. Germline V gene sequence: CDR1 DFQATT, CDR2 SNEGSKA (reference sequence). The CDR3 is 15 amino acids. Trimming took 6 bases from V and 2 from J, leaving 20 bases between them. In nucleotides, the CDR3 is TGCAGTGCCAATGGGAAATCGGGCAGAACCTACGAGCAGTACTTC. This translates into CSANGKSGRTYEQYF.

This clonotype was observed once. Relative to the germline gene, one junction end is altered; a read error may explain this. The chain uses TRBV6-2 or TRBV6-3 and TRBJ2-1; 7 bases agree with TRBD2. The CDR3 runs 15 residues. Germline CDR1 reads MNHEY; CDR2 reads SVGEGT. CDR3 region: CTSSSKGLPNNEQFF. The CDR3, as DNA: TGTACCAGCAGTTCAAAGGGACTACCAAACAATGAGCAGTTCTTC.

To note about this clonotype: Relative to the germline gene, one junction end is altered; a read error may explain this. This sequence joins TRBV20-1 and TRBJ1-2, with no clear D. The germline V gene has CDR1 DFQATT and CDR2 SNEGSKA (reference sequence). The CDR3 sequence is 15 residues long. Here the CDR3 reads CSARDRMGLNYGCTF. CDR3 sequence (DNA): TGCAGTGCTAGGGATCGTATGGGCTTGAACTATGGCTGCACCTTC.

This chain uses TRBV4-2 with TRBJ2-3; 9 bases line up with TRBD1. The CDR3 has 15 amino acids. The ends lost 1 base at V and 5 bases at J; junction bases unmatched: 4. Germline assignment: CDR1 LGHNA and CDR2 YNFKEQ. CDR3 DNA sequence: TGTGCCAGCAGCCAAGCCCGGACAGGGGAAGATACGCAGTATTTT. Residues: CASSQARTGEDTQYF.

This chain uses TRBV20-1 with TRBJ1-2; D remains ambiguous. Per germline, CDR1 DFQATT and CDR2 SNEGSKA (reference sequence). This CDR3 contains 14 residues. The V end was cut by 3 bases, the J end by 7 bases, with 18 bases between. CDR3 coding DNA: TGCAGTGCTAGTGATGACACCCATCTGGGTGGCTACACCTTC. The encoded protein is CSASDDTHLGGYTF.

The J gene is TRBJ1-2, the V gene TRBV6-1, with D possibly being TRBD1 (6 bases). The CDR3 totals 14 residues. V lost 5 bases, J lost 2 bases, and 12 bases lay in between. Per germline, CDR1 MNHNS and CDR2 SASEGT. The CDR3 DNA reads as TGTGCCAGCAGTCCGGGACACCAGAACTATGGCTACACCTTC. Translation gives CASSPGHQNYGYTF.

Remarks on this clonotype: At one of its ends the junction is not consistent with the germline gene, which may arise from a read error. CDR3 in DNA: TGCAGTGCTAGCCACGACTCTGGGGCCAACATCCTGACTTTC. Amino acid sequence: CSASHDSGANILTF. The rearrangement joins TRBV20-1 to TRBJ2-6; tentative D call: TRBD1 (5 bases). CDR1 DFQATT and CDR2 SNEGSKA come from the germline V gene (reference sequence). The CDR3 has 14 amino acids.

This clonotype was found once. The chain couples TRBV6-2 or TRBV6-3 to TRBJ1-5; TRBD1 agrees at 7 bases. The CDR3 spans 16 residues. Germline CDR1 is MNHEY and CDR2 is SVGEGT. The V and J ends lost 7 bases and 1 base, in that order; junction bases with no gene match: 10. CDR3 region: CASIQQGPRSNQPQHF. The CDR3 DNA reads as TGTGCCAGCATCCAACAGGGGCCGCGGAGCAATCAGCCCCAGCATTTT.

The J gene is TRBJ2-5, the V gene TRBV4-3; D is possibly TRBD2 (6 bases). Germline-derived CDR1 and CDR2 are LGHNA and YSLEER. V was cut by 3 bases and J by 3 bases, with 11 bases left in between. The CDR3 is 14 amino acids. The CDR3 bases are TGCGCCAGCAGCCATAGCGGAATCAAAGAGACCCAGTACTTC. This codes for CASSHSGIKETQYF.

This clonotype came up many times. The J gene is TRBJ2-6, the V gene TRBV29-1; D gene ambiguous. CDR3 length: 13 residues. Germline V lookup: CDR1 SQVTM, CDR2 ANQGSEA. Between the trimmed V and J ends, which lost 5 bases and 2 bases, there was a span of 7 bases. CDR3 sequence (DNA): TGCAGCGTTTTTATGGCTGGGGCCAACGTCCTGACTTTC. Translated, it gives CSVFMAGANVLTF.

This clonotype was observed a few times. The V and J genes are TRBV4-2 and TRBJ1-4; maybe TRBD1 (5 bases). The CDR3 covers 15 residues. The germline V and J ends were trimmed by 5 bases and 8 bases, with 18 bases remaining between them. Germline V gene sequence: CDR1 LGHNA, CDR2 YNFKEQ. CDR3 bases: TGTGCCAGCAGCTTCCGGGGCCAGGCGACCGAAAAACTGTTTTTT. Its protein product is CASSFRGQATEKLFF.

The V gene is TRBV20-1, the J gene TRBJ2-3; D is undetermined. The germline gives CDR1 DFQATT, CDR2 SNEGSKA (reference sequence). This CDR3 has 17 residues. Trimming took 0 bases from V and 1 from J, leaving 17 bases between them. The CDR3 reads CSARDSARLTGTDTQYF. Written as DNA, the CDR3 is TGCAGTGCTAGAGATTCTGCGCGTCTAACTGGCACAGATACGCAGTATTTT.

CDR3 DNA: TGTGCCAGCAAGCGAGTTAATGAAAAACTGTTTTTT. This encodes CASKRVNEKLFF. The chain uses TRBV6-5 and TRBJ1-4; D gene unclear. The germline V gene has CDR1 MNHEY and CDR2 SVGAGI. Between the trimmed V and J ends, which lost 7 bases and 4 bases, there was a span of 7 bases. There are 12 residues in the CDR3.